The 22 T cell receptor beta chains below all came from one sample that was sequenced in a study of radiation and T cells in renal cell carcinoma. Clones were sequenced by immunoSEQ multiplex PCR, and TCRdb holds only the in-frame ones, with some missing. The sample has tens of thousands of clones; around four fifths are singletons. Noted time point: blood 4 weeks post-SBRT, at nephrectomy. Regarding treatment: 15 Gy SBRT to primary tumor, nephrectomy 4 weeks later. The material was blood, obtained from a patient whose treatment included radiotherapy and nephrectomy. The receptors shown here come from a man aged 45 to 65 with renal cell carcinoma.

In DNA form, the CDR3 reads TGTGCCAGCAGCCATAGTACAGGGACCGGGGAGCTGTTTTTT. It yields the protein CASSHSTGTGELFF. This rearrangement joins TRBV7-2 to TRBJ2-2; tentative D call: TRBD1 (6 bases). The CDR3 has 14 residues. V was trimmed by 5 bases and J by 5 bases, leaving 12 bases between them. Germline assignment: CDR1 SGHTA and CDR2 FQGNSA.

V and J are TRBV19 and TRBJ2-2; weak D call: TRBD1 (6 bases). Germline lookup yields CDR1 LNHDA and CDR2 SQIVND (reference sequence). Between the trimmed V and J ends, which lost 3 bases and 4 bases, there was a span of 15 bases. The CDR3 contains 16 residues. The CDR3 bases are TGTGCCAGTAGTATTTTCCAGGGGCGACCCACCGGGGAGCTGTTTTTT. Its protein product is CASSIFQGRPTGELFF.

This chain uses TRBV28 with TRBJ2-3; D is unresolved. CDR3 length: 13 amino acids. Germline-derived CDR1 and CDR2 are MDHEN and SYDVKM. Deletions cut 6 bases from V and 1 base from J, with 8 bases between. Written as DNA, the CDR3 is TGTGCCAGCAGCCTTCCGGGCACAGATACGCAGTATTTT. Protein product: CASSLPGTDTQYF.

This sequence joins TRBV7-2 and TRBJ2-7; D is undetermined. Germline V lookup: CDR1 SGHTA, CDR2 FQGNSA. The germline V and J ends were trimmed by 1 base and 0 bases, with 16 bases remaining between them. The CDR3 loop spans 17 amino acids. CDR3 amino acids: CASSLVGSGKTSYEQYF. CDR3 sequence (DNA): TGTGCCAGCAGCTTAGTGGGTTCCGGAAAAACCTCCTACGAGCAGTACTTC.

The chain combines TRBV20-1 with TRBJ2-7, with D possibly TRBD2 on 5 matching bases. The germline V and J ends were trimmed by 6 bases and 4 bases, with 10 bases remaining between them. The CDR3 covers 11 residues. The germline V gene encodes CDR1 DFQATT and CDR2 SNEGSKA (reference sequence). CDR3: CSAPRGYEQYF. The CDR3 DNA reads TGCAGTGCCCCACGGGGTTACGAGCAGTACTTC.

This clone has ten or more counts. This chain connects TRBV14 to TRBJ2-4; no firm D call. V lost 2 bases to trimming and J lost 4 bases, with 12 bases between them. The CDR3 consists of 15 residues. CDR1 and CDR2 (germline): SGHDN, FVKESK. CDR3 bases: TGTGCCAGCAGCCAAAGGCGTAGGATAAAAAACATTCAGTACTTC. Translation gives CASSQRRRIKNIQYF.

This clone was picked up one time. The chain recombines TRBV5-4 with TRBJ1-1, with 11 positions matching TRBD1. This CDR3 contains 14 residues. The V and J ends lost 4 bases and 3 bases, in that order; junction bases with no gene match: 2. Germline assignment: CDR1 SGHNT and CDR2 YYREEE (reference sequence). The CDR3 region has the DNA TGTGCCAGCAGCAAGGGACAGGGGGACACTGAAGCTTTCTTT. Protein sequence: CASSKGQGDTEAFF.

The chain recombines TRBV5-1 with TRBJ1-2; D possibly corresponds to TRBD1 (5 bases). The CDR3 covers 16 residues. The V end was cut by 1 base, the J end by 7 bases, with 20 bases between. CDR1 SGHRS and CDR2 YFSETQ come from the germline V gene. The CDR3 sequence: CASSLSSGGVVFGYTF. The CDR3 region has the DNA TGCGCCAGCAGCTTGAGTTCTGGGGGAGTAGTTTTTGGCTACACCTTC.

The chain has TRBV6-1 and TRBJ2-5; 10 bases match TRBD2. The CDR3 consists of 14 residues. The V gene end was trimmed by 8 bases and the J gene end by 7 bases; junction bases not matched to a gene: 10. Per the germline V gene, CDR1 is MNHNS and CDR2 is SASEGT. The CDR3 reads CASVALAGVGTQYF. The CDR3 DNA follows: TGTGCCAGCGTGGCGCTAGCGGGAGTGGGGACCCAGTACTTC.

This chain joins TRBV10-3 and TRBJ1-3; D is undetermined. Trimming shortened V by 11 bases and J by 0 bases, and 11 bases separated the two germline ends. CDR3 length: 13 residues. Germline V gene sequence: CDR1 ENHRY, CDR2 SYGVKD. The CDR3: CASLGSSGNTIYF. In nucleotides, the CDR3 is TGTGCCTCCCTAGGGAGCTCTGGAAACACCATATATTTT.

CDR3 protein: CASRTFRAEAFF. CDR3 coding DNA: TGTGCCAGCAGAACTTTCAGGGCTGAAGCTTTCTTT. This chain connects TRBV6-1 to TRBJ1-1; the D gene is possibly TRBD1 (5 bases). Trimming removed 6 bases at V and 6 bases at J, with 11 bases between. The CDR3 consists of 12 residues. Germline assignment: CDR1 MNHNS and CDR2 SASEGT.

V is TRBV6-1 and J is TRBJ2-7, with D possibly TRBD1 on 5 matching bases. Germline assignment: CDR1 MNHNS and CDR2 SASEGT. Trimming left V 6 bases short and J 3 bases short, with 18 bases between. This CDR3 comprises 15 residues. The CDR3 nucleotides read TGTGCCAGCAGACCTACAGGTTCCATCGTCTACGAGCAGTACTTC. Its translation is CASRPTGSIVYEQYF.

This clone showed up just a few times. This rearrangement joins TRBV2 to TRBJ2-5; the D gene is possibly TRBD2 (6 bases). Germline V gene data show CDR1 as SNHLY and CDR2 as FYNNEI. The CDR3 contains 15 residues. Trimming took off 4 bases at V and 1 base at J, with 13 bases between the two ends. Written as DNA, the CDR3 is TGTGCCAGCAGTGGGGACTCCGTTTTCCAAGAGACCCAGTACTTC. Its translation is CASSGDSVFQETQYF.

The CDR3 protein is CASSGTGRFNQPQHF. The CDR3 DNA follows: TGTGCCAGTAGTGGGACAGGGAGGTTCAATCAGCCCCAGCATTTT. The chain recombines TRBV19 with TRBJ1-5; 9 positions agree with TRBD1. Germline V gene sequence: CDR1 LNHDA, CDR2 SQIVND (reference sequence). V was clipped by 5 bases and J by 3 bases; unmatched bases: 5. The CDR3 totals 15 residues.

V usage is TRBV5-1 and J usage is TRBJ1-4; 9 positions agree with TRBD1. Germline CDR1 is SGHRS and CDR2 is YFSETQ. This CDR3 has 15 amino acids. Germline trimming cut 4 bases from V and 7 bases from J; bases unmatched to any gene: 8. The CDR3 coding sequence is TGCGCCAGCAGCCGGAGGACAGGGGAGGTTGAAAAACTGTTTTTT. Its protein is CASSRRTGEVEKLFF.

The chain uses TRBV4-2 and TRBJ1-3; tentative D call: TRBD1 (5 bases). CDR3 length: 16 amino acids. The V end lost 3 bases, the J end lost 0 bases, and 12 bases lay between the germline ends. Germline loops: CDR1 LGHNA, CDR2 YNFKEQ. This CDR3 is CASSQGRGDSGNTIYF. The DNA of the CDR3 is TGTGCCAGCAGCCAGGGGAGGGGAGACTCTGGAAACACCATATATTTT.

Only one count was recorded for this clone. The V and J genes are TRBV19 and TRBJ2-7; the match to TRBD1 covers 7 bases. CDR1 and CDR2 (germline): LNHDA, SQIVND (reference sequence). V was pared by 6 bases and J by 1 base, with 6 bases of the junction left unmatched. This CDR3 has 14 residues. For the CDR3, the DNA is TGTGCCAGTAGCCCCGGGACAGCTTCCTACGAGCAGTACTTC. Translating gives CASSPGTASYEQYF.

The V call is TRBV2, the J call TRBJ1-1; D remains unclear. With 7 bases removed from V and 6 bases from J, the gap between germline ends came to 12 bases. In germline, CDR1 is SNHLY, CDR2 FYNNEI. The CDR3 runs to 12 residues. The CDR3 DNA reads TGTGCCAGCACCTTGAACGGGCCTGAAGCTTTCTTT. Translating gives CASTLNGPEAFF.

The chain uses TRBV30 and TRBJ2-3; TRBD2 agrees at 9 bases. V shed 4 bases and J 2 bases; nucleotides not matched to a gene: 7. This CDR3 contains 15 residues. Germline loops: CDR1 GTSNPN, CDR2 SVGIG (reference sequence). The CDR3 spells CAWMSVAGDTDTQYF. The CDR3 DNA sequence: TGTGCCTGGATGTCGGTAGCGGGGGACACAGATACGCAGTATTTT.

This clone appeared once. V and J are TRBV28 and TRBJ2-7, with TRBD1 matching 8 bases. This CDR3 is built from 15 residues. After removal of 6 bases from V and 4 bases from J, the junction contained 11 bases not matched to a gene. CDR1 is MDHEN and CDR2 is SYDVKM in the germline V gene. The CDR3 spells CASRGGGQGWYEQYF. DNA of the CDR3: TGTGCCAGCAGAGGGGGAGGACAGGGATGGTACGAGCAGTACTTC.

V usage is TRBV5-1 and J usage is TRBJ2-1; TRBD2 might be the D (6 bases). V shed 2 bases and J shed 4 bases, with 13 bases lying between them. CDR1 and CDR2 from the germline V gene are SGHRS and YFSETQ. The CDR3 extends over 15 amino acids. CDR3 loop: CASSFIGDLYNEQFF. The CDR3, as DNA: TGCGCCAGCAGCTTTATCGGGGACTTATACAATGAGCAGTTCTTC.

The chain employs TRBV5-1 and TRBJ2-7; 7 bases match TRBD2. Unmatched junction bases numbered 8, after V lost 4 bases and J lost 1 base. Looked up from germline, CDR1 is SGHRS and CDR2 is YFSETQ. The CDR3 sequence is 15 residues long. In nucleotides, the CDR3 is TGCGCCAGCAGCGTGACGGGACTACTATCCTACGAGCAGTACTTC. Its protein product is CASSVTGLLSYEQYF.